The 26 T cell receptor beta chains in this list originate from one sample, sequenced in a study of tumor-infiltrating lymphocytes in localized non-small cell lung cancer. Produced via immunoSEQ multiplex PCR; TCRdb's table is partial and in-frame only. The sample contains about 16,000 clones, about 65% of which appear only once. The specimen was lung tumor tissue. The receptor set was obtained from a human donor with non-small cell lung cancer.

This clone was counted only a few times. J is TRBJ2-7 and V is TRBV10-2; a possible D gene is TRBD1 (5 bases). CDR3 size: 11 residues. Trimming took 8 bases from V and 6 from J, leaving 11 bases between them. Looked up from germline, CDR1 is WSHSY and CDR2 is SAAADI. This chain's CDR3 is CASGAQTEQYF. The CDR3 DNA follows: TGCGCCAGCGGGGCCCAGACCGAGCAGTACTTC.

V gene TRBV19 combines with J gene TRBJ1-5, with D maybe TRBD1 (5 bases). Trimming cost V 3 bases and J 9 bases, with 6 bases left between them. Looked up from germline, CDR1 is LNHDA and CDR2 is SQIVND (reference sequence). The length of the CDR3 is 11 residues. CDR3 coding DNA: TGTGCCAGTAGTATGGGGGGGCCCCAGCATTTT. It translates to CASSMGGPQHF.

This clone has only a few counts. The V and J genes are TRBV7-8 and TRBJ2-3, with D unclear. The germline V gene encodes CDR1 SGHVS and CDR2 FQNEAQ. V shed 5 bases and J shed 7 bases, with 10 bases lying between them. This CDR3 is built from 12 residues. The CDR3 reads CASSQSSNTQYF. The CDR3, as DNA: TGTGCCAGCAGCCAATCGTCGAATACGCAGTATTTT.

The J gene is TRBJ2-5, the V gene TRBV5-1; 8 bases are a match to TRBD1. CDR3 length: 15 residues. Germline V gene sequence: CDR1 SGHRS, CDR2 YFSETQ. Unmatched junction bases numbered 12, after V lost 4 bases and J lost 7 bases. The CDR3 DNA follows: TGCGCCAGCAGCCCATCGACAGGGGCGACTAGGACCCAGTACTTC. Its protein is CASSPSTGATRTQYF.

The chain combines TRBV2 with TRBJ2-1; 8 positions match TRBD2. CDR3 length: 13 residues. The junction had 3 bases not matched to a gene; V was cut back by 1 base and J by 10 bases. Germline V gene sequence: CDR1 SNHLY, CDR2 FYNNEI. Written as DNA, the CDR3 is TGTGCCAGCAGTGAAGGAGAGCGGGGGGAGCAGTTCTTC. Translating gives CASSEGERGEQFF.

This clone has just one count. The chain links TRBV19 to TRBJ1-5, with TRBD1 as a possible D gene (5 bases). The CDR3 is 16 residues long. V lost 4 bases and J lost 4, with 17 bases in between. Looked up from germline, CDR1 is LNHDA and CDR2 is SQIVND (reference sequence). This CDR3 reads CASSTDPWGGNQPQHF. CDR3 bases: TGTGCCAGTAGTACCGACCCGTGGGGCGGGAATCAGCCCCAGCATTTT.

V gene TRBV7-2 combines with J gene TRBJ2-1, with TRBD2 as a possible D gene (6 bases). Germline CDR1 and CDR2: SGHTA and FQGNSA. Trimming removed 1 base from V and 7 bases from J, with 20 bases in between. This CDR3 has 17 residues. CDR3 nucleotide sequence: TGTGCCAGCAGCTTAGGAGGCCCGGGGGTAGGGGAAAATGAGCAGTTCTTC. Amino acids: CASSLGGPGVGENEQFF. Combining the CDR3 with reference TRBV7-2 and TRBJ2-1 gives the whole variable domain GAGVSQSPSNKVTEKGKDVELRCDPISGHTALYWYRQSLGQGLEFLIYFQGNSAPDKSGLPSDRFSAERTGGSVSTLTIQRTQQEDSAVYLCASSLGGPGVGENEQFFGPGTRLTVL.

This chain uses TRBV15 with TRBJ1-2; 7 bases align to TRBD1. The CDR3 has 12 amino acids. V was clipped by 6 bases and J by 4 bases; unmatched bases: 2. The germline V gene has CDR1 LNHNV and CDR2 YYDKDF (reference sequence). As DNA, the CDR3 is TGTGCCACCAGAGGGACAGTCTATGGCTACACCTTC. Translating gives CATRGTVYGYTF. The full variable domain, in which reference TRBV15 and TRBJ1-2 provide the parts outside the CDR3, is DAMVIQNPRYQVTQFGKPVTLSCSQTLNHNVMYWYQQKSSQAPKLLFHYYDKDFNNEADTPDNFQSRRPNTSFCFLDIRSPGLGDTAMYLCATRGTVYGYTFGSGTRLTVV.

This clone was seen only a few times. V usage is TRBV18 and J usage is TRBJ1-1; D gene uncertain. Germline CDR1 and CDR2: KGHSH and LQKENI. The CDR3 sequence is 14 residues long. Trimming took off 2 bases at V and 1 base at J, with 8 bases between the two ends. CDR3 sequence: CASSPAAKNTEAFF. CDR3 sequence (DNA): TGTGCCAGCTCACCAGCAGCCAAGAACACTGAAGCTTTCTTT.

The chain combines TRBV28 with TRBJ2-1, with 10 bases matching TRBD2. Trimming at V came to 5 bases and at J to 6 bases, leaving 7 bases not matched to a gene. This CDR3 is built from 15 residues. Germline V gene lookup returns CDR1 MDHEN and CDR2 SYDVKM. The CDR3 region is CASSQSGGAVNEQFF. CDR3 bases: TGTGCCAGCAGTCAAAGCGGGGGGGCCGTCAATGAGCAGTTCTTC.

The J gene is TRBJ2-7, the V gene TRBV5-1; the D gene could be TRBD1 or TRBD2 (5 bases each). This CDR3 region has 15 residues. Germline assignment: CDR1 SGHRS and CDR2 YFSETQ. V lost 4 bases, J lost 6 bases, and 20 bases lay in between. The CDR3 sequence is CASSPGARTSLEQYF. CDR3 DNA sequence: TGCGCCAGCAGCCCCGGGGCCCGGACATCCCTCGAGCAGTACTTC.

Only one count was recorded for this clone. The chain couples TRBV4-2 to TRBJ1-2; 9 bases are a match to TRBD1. There are 16 residues in the CDR3. The V gene end was trimmed by 0 bases and the J gene end by 5 bases; junction bases not matched to a gene: 7. Germline CDR1 reads LGHNA; CDR2 reads YNFKEQ. The CDR3 nucleotides are TGTGCCAGCAGCCAAGAGAATACTGGACAGGGGTATGGCTACACCTTC. Its protein product is CASSQENTGQGYGYTF.

This clone was seen only a few times. This chain joins TRBV19 and TRBJ1-2; possibly TRBD1 for D (6 bases). Germline values: CDR1 LNHDA, CDR2 SQIVND (reference sequence). The CDR3 length is 14 residues. V was clipped by 3 bases and J by 5 bases, with 13 bases between them. The CDR3 sequence is CASSMRPGEYGYTF. CDR3 sequence (DNA): TGTGCCAGTAGTATGAGGCCAGGGGAGTATGGCTACACCTTC.

By share, this clone ranks as medium-sized. The chain couples TRBV7-3 to TRBJ1-1; D uncertain. Trimming took 1 base from V and 0 from J, leaving 15 bases between them. Germline CDR1 and CDR2: SGHTA and FQGTGA. The CDR3 is 17 residues long. In DNA form, the CDR3 reads TGTGCCAGCAGCTTAAGTCCGGACGGAGGCATGAACACTGAAGCTTTCTTT. Translating gives CASSLSPDGGMNTEAFF.

The V call is TRBV6-5, the J call TRBJ2-1; 7 bases line up with TRBD1. This CDR3 region has 14 residues. Trimming at V came to 6 bases and at J to 9 bases, leaving 11 bases not matched to a gene. Germline CDR1 MNHEY, CDR2 SVGAGI. CDR3 sequence reads: CASRARQGTAEQFF. In DNA, the CDR3 is TGTGCCAGCAGAGCCCGACAGGGAACAGCTGAGCAGTTCTTC.

This chain joins TRBV29-1 and TRBJ2-2, with 11 bases that match TRBD2. Germline CDR1 reads SQVTM; CDR2 reads ANQGSEA. This CDR3 is 16 amino acids long. The V gene end was trimmed by 4 bases and the J gene end by 4 bases; junction bases not matched to a gene: 8. The CDR3 is CSVGDTSGGFTGELFF. The DNA for the CDR3 is TGCAGCGTTGGCGACACTAGCGGGGGATTCACCGGGGAGCTGTTTTTT.

The gene calls are TRBV2 and TRBJ2-7; 8 bases fit TRBD1. The CDR3 runs to 15 residues. The junction had 7 bases not matched to a gene; V was cut back by 6 bases and J by 0 bases. Germline V lookup: CDR1 SNHLY, CDR2 FYNNEI. The CDR3 sequence: CASSPDRASSYEQYF. CDR3 DNA: TGTGCCAGCAGCCCGGACAGGGCGAGCTCCTACGAGCAGTACTTC.

V is TRBV6-6 and J is TRBJ2-7; a weak D match, TRBD2 (5 bases). This CDR3 comprises 14 residues. The V gene's germline CDR1 is MNHNY and CDR2 SVGAGI (reference sequence). V gave up 0 bases and J gave up 0 bases, with 6 bases separating them. DNA of the CDR3: TGTGCCAGCAGTTACTCGGCGGGCTCCTACGAGCAGTACTTC. It translates to CASSYSAGSYEQYF.

This clone was seen once. The chain has TRBV11-2 and TRBJ2-1, with D possibly being TRBD2 (6 bases). Trimming removed 3 bases at V and 9 bases at J, with 18 bases between. Germline-derived CDR1 and CDR2 are SGHAT and FQNNGV. The CDR3 is 15 amino acids. CDR3 in amino acids: CASSLRLVSGSEQFF. CDR3 DNA: TGTGCCAGCAGCTTGCGACTAGTTTCAGGCAGTGAGCAGTTCTTC.

The J gene is TRBJ2-7, the V gene TRBV10-3; the match to TRBD1 covers 12 bases. Germline CDR1 and CDR2: ENHRY and SYGVKD. J was trimmed by 5 bases and V by 4 bases; bases with no gene match: 3. The CDR3 consists of 14 residues. The CDR3 bases are TGTGCCATCAGTGGGGGGACAGGGGGCCACGAGCAGTACTTC. This sequence encodes CAISGGTGGHEQYF.

This clone was seen a single time. The chain couples TRBV27 to TRBJ1-5, with D possibly TRBD1 on 5 matching bases. The CDR3 has 15 amino acids. Trimming cost V 6 bases and J 4 bases, with 16 bases left between them. Germline-derived CDR1 and CDR2 are MNHEY and SMNVEV (reference sequence). CDR3 residues: CASSSYGGGNQPQHF. As DNA, the CDR3 is TGTGCCAGCAGCTCCTATGGGGGGGGTAATCAGCCCCAGCATTTT.

The chain uses TRBV28 and TRBJ1-6; unclear D gene. V lost 5 bases to trimming and J lost 0 bases, with 5 bases between them. The CDR3 totals 14 residues. Germline CDR1 is MDHEN and CDR2 is SYDVKM. CDR3 nucleotide sequence: TGTGCCAGCAGTCCTCGCTCCTATAATTCACCCCTCCACTTT. Its translation is CASSPRSYNSPLHF. The full variable domain, in which reference TRBV28 and TRBJ1-6 provide the parts outside the CDR3, is DVKVTQSSRYLVKRTGEKVFLECVQDMDHENMFWYRQDPGLGLRLIYFSYDVKMKEKGDIPEGYSVSREKKERFSLILESASTNQTSMYLCASSPRSYNSPLHFGNGTRLTVT.

CDR3: CASSAQGNREQYF. CDR3 DNA: TGTGCCAGCAGTGCCCAGGGAAATAGGGAGCAGTACTTC. J is TRBJ2-7 and V is TRBV2; D perhaps matches TRBD1 (5 bases). Between the trimmed V and J ends, which lost 4 bases and 7 bases, there was a span of 14 bases. The CDR3 covers 13 residues. Germline assignment: CDR1 SNHLY and CDR2 FYNNEI.

This clone was recorded only once. J is TRBJ1-6 and V is TRBV19; 7 bases agree with TRBD1. The trim removed 8 bases at V and 3 bases at J, leaving 4 bases unmatched. CDR3 length: 14 residues. CDR1 and CDR2 from the germline V gene are LNHDA and SQIVND (reference sequence). CDR3 protein: CASWDSRYNSPLHF. CDR3 in DNA: TGTGCCAGTTGGGACAGCCGCTATAATTCACCCCTCCACTTT.

The sample holds a few counts of this clone. The V and J genes are TRBV7-9 and TRBJ2-3; D is undetermined. The CDR3 covers 16 residues. V was shortened by 5 bases and J by 5 bases, with 20 bases between the two germline ends. In germline, CDR1 is SEHNR, CDR2 FQNEAQ (reference sequence). CDR3 sequence (DNA): TGTGCCAGCAGCCCCCTGGAGTCTGGAGCACGAGATACGCAGTATTTT. Its protein product is CASSPLESGARDTQYF.

CDR3: CASRVNSGLAENNEQFF. The CDR3 bases are TGCGCCAGCAGGGTCAACTCCGGACTAGCGGAAAACAATGAGCAGTTCTTC. The chain links TRBV5-1 to TRBJ2-1; 10 nucleotides line up with TRBD2. With 5 bases clipped from V and 5 bases from J, the junction kept 13 bases outside the gene matches. CDR3 size: 17 residues. CDR1 and CDR2 (germline): SGHRS, YFSETQ.